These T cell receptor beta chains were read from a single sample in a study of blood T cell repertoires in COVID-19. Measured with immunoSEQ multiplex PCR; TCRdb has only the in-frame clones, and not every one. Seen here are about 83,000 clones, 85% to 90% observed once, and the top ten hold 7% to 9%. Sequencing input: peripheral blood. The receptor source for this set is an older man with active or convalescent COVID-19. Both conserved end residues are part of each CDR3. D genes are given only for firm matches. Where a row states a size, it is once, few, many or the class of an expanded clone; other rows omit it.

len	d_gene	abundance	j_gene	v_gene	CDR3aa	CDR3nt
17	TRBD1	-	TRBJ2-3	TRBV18	CASSPPKGQGPRDTQYF	TGTGCCAGCTCACCACCTAAGGGACAGGGTCCCAGAGATACGCAGTATTTT
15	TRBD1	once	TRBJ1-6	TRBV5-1	CASSRGQGPNSPLHF	TGCGCCAGCAGCAGGGGACAGGGACCTAATTCACCCCTCCACTTT
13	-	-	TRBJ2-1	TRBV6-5	CASAAGSYNEQFF	TGTGCCAGCGCGGCGGGCTCCTACAATGAGCAGTTCTTC
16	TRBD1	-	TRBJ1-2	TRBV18	CASSPLGQGANYGYTF	TGTGCCAGCTCACCACTTGGACAGGGGGCTAACTATGGCTACACCTTC
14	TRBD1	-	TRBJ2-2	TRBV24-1	CATSETGTTGELFF	TGTGCCACCAGTGAGACAGGGACCACCGGGGAGCTGTTTTTT
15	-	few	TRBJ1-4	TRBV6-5	CASSGLAGRDEKLFF	TGTGCCAGCAGCGGCTTGGCAGGGAGGGATGAAAAACTGTTTTTT
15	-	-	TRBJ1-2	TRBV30	CAWSADSYRAYGYTF	TGTGCCTGGAGTGCCGACAGTTATAGGGCCTATGGCTACACCTTC
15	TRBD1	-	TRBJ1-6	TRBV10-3	CAISPDRGEWSPLHF	TGTGCCATCAGTCCGGACAGGGGTGAATGGTCACCCCTCCACTTT
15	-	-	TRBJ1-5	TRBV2	CASSLGTLSNQPQHF	TGTGCCAGCAGCCTCGGGACATTAAGCAATCAGCCCCAGCATTTT
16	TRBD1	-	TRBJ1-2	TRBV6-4	CASSPGTGGFNYGYTF	TGTGCCAGCAGCCCCGGGACAGGGGGCTTTAACTATGGCTACACCTTC
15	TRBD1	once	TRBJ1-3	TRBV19	CASRPQGASGNTIYF	TGTGCCAGTAGACCTCAGGGGGCCTCTGGAAACACCATATATTTT
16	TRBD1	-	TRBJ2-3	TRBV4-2	CASSQGPTGSYDTQYF	TGTGCCAGCAGCCAGGGGCCGACAGGGAGCTACGATACGCAGTATTTT
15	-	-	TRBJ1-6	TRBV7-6	CASSLASRGNSPLHF	TGTGCCAGCAGCTTAGCTTCCCGAGGGAATTCACCCCTCCACTTT
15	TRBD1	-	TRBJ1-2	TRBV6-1	CASSEDRGDLYGYTF	TGTGCCAGCAGTGAGGACAGGGGCGACCTTTATGGCTACACCTTC
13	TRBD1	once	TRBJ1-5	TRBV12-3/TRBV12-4	CASSATGVGPQHF	TGTGCCAGCAGTGCCACAGGGGTCGGGCCCCAGCATTTT
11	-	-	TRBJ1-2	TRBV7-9	CASSLVLGYTF	TGTGCCAGCAGCTTAGTCCTTGGCTACACCTTC
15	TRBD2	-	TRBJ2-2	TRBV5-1	CASSLAGGNTGELFF	TGCGCCAGCAGCTTGGCGGGGGGGAACACCGGGGAGCTGTTTTTT
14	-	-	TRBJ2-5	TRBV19	CASSIGWAQETQYF	TGTGCCAGTAGTATAGGGTGGGCCCAAGAGACCCAGTACTTC
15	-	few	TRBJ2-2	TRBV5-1	CASSLVVSGGGELFF	TGCGCCAGCAGCTTGGTGGTCTCGGGTGGCGGGGAGCTGTTTTTT
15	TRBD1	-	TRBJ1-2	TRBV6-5	CASTTTGGQDYGYTF	TGTGCCAGCACCACGACAGGGGGCCAGGACTATGGCTACACCTTC
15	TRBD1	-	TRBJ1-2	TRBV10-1	CASSPNRGANYGYTF	TGCGCCAGCTCCCCGAACAGGGGAGCTAACTATGGCTACACCTTC
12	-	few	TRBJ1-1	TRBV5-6	CASSLVNTEAFF	TGTGCCAGCAGCTTGGTAAACACTGAAGCTTTCTTT
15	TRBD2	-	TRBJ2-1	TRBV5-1	CASSSEREFVNEQFF	TGCGCCAGCAGCTCGGAGCGGGAGTTTGTCAATGAGCAGTTCTTC
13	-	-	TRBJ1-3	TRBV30	CAWTGHSGNTIYF	TGTGCCTGGACAGGCCACTCTGGAAACACCATATATTTT
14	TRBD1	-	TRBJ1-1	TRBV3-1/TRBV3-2	CASSQEDRATEAFF	TGTGCCAGCAGCCAAGAAGACAGGGCCACTGAAGCTTTCTTT
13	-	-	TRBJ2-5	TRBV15	CATSRDLLETQYF	TGTGCCACCAGCAGAGATCTTTTGGAGACCCAGTACTTC
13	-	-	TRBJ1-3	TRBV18	CASSGSAGNTIYF	TGTGCCAGCTCAGGCAGCGCTGGAAACACCATATATTTT
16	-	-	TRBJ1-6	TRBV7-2	CASSLERSSYNSPLHF	TGTGCCAGCAGCTTAGAACGGAGCTCCTATAATTCACCCCTCCACTTT
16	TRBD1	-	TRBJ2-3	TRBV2	CASSLDRGSYTDTQYF	TGTGCCAGCAGCCTCGACAGGGGATCCTACACAGATACGCAGTATTTT
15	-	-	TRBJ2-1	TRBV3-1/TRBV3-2	CASSQTGERYNEQFF	TGTGCCAGCAGCCAGACGGGTGAACGGTACAATGAGCAGTTCTTC
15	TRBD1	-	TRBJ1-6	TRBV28	CASSPPDRRNSPLHF	TGTGCCAGCAGTCCTCCGGACAGGCGGAATTCACCCCTCCACTTT
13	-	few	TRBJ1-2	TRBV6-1	CASSEGQNYGYTF	TGTGCCAGCAGTGAGGGACAAAACTATGGCTACACCTTC
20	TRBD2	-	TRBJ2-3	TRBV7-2	CASSLASFLAGGRVTDTQYF	TGTGCCAGCAGCTTAGCCTCCTTTTTAGCGGGGGGCCGCGTTACAGATACGCAGTATTTT
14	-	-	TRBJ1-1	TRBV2	CASRATGLDTEAFF	TGTGCCAGCAGGGCTACAGGGCTGGACACTGAAGCTTTCTTT
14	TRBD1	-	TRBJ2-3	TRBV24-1	CATSETGGSDTQYF	TGTGCCACCAGTGAGACAGGGGGGTCCGATACGCAGTATTTT
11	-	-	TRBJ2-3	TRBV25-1	CASSVRDTQYF	TGTGCCAGCAGTGTGAGAGATACGCAGTATTTT
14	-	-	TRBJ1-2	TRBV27	CASSSGGPAYGYTF	TGTGCCAGCAGTTCCGGGGGACCAGCCTATGGCTACACCTTC
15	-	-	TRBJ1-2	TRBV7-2	CASSLDLRDIYGYTF	TGTGCCAGCAGCTTAGATCTTCGGGACATCTATGGCTACACCTTC
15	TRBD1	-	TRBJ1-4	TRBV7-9	CASSHSGTGGEKLFF	TGTGCCAGCAGCCATAGCGGGACAGGGGGCGAAAAACTGTTTTTT
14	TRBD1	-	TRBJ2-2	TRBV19	CASKETGGNGELFF	TGTGCCAGTAAGGAAACAGGGGGAAACGGGGAGCTGTTTTTT
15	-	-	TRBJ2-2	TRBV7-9	CASSFGGAGTGELFF	TGTGCCAGCAGCTTTGGGGGCGCGGGTACCGGGGAGCTGTTTTTT
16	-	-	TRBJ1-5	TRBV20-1	CSASRGGLYSNQPQHF	TGCAGTGCTAGTCGCGGGGGCCTTTATAGCAATCAGCCCCAGCATTTT
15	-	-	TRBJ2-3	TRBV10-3	CAISEHTSSTDTQYF	TGTGCCATCAGTGAACACACCTCTAGCACAGATACGCAGTATTTT
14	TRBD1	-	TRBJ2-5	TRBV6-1	CASSEGRQGETQYF	TGTGCCAGCAGTGAAGGGAGACAGGGAGAGACCCAGTACTTC
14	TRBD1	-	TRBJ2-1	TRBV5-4	CASSFKGANNEQFF	TGTGCCAGCAGCTTTAAGGGGGCCAACAATGAGCAGTTCTTC